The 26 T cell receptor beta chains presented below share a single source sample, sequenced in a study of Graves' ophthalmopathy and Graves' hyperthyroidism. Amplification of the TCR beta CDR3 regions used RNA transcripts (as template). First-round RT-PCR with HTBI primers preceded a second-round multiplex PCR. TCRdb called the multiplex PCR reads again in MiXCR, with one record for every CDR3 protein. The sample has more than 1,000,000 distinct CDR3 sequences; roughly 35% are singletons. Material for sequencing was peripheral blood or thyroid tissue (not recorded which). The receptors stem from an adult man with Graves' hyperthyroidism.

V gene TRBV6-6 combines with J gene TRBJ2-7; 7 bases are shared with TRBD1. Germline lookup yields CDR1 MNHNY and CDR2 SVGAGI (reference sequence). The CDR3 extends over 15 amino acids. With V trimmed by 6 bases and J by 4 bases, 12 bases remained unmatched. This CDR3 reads CASRDSSGGQYEQYF. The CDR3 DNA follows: TGTGCCAGCAGGGATTCTTCAGGGGGACAGTACGAGCAGTACTTC.

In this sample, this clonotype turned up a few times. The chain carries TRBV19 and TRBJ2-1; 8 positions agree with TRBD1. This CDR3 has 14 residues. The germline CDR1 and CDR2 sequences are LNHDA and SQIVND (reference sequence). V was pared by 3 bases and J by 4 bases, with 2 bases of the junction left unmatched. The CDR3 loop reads CASSMGTGYNEQFF. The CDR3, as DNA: TGTGCCAGTAGTATGGGGACAGGATACAATGAGCAGTTCTTC.

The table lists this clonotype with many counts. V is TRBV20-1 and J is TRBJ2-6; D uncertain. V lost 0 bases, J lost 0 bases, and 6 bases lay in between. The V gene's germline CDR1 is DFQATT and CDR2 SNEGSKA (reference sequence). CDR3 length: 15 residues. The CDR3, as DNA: TGCAGTGCTAGAGATCCTTTCTCTGGGGCCAACGTCCTGACTTTC. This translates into CSARDPFSGANVLTF.

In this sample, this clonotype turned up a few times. CDR3 sequence: CSARKTGVTEAFF. DNA for the CDR3: TGCAGTGCTAGAAAGACAGGGGTCACTGAAGCTTTCTTT. J is TRBJ1-1 and V is TRBV20-1, with 8 bases aligning to TRBD1. The trim removed 2 bases at V and 4 bases at J, leaving 3 bases unmatched. Germline CDR1 DFQATT, CDR2 SNEGSKA (reference sequence). CDR3 length: 13 amino acids.

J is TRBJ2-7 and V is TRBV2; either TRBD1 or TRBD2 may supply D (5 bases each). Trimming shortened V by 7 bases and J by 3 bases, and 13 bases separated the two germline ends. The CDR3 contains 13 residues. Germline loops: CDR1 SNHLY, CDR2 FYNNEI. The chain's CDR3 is CASILGTYYEQYF. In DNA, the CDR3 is TGTGCCAGCATTTTAGGGACCTACTACGAGCAGTACTTC.

The CDR3 DNA follows: TGTGCCAGCAGTTCAAAGGGGACTAGCTACGAGCAGTACTTC. Protein: CASSSKGTSYEQYF. The chain has TRBV7-2 and TRBJ2-7; 8 bases match TRBD2. Trimming at V came to 6 bases and at J to 3 bases, leaving 7 bases not matched to a gene. The V gene's germline CDR1 is SGHTA and CDR2 FQGNSA. There are 14 residues in the CDR3.

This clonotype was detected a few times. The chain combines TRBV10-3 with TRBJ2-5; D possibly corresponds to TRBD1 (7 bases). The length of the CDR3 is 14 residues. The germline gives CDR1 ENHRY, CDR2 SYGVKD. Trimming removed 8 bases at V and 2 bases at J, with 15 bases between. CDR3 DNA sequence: TGTGCCATCCGCGGGGACAGTGTTCAAGAGACCCAGTACTTC. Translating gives CAIRGDSVQETQYF.

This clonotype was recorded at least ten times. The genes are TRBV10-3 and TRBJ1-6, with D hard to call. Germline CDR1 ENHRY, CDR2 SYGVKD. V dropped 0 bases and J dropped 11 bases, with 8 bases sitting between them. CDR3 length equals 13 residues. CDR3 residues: CAISESRVPPLHF. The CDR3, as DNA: TGTGCCATCAGTGAGTCGAGGGTCCCACCCCTCCACTTT.

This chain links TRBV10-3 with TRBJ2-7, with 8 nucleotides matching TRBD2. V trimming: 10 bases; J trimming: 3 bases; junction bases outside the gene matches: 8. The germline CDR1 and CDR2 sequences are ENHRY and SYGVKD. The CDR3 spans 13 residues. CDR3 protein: CARAGTRSYEQYF. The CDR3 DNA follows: TGTGCCAGAGCCGGGACTAGGAGCTACGAGCAGTACTTC.

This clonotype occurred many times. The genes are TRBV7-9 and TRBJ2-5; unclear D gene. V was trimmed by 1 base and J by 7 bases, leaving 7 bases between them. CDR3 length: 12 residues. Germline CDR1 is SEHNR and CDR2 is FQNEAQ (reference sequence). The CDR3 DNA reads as TGTGCCAGCAGCTTAGGGCGGAGGACCCAGTACTTC. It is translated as CASSLGRRTQYF.

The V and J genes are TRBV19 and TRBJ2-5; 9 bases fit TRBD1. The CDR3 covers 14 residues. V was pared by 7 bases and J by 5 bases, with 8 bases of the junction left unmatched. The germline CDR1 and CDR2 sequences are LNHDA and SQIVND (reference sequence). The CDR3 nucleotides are TGTGCCAGTACCGAGACAGGGGGGACGGAGACCCAGTACTTC. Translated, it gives CASTETGGTETQYF.

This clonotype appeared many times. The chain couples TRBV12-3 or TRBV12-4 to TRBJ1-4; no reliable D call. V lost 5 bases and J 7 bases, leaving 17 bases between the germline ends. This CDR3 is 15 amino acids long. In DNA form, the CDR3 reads TGTGCCAGCAGTCCACCAATTCGGGCTGTTGAAAAACTGTTTTTT. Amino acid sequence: CASSPPIRAVEKLFF.

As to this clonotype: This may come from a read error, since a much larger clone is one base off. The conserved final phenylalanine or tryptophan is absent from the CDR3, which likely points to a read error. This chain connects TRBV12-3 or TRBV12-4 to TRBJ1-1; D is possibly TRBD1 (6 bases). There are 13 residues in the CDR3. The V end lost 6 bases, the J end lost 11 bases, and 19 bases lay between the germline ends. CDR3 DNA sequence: TGTGCCAGCAGCCAGACAGGTTTAGGTATGGCTTTCCTT. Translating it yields CASSQTGLGMAFL.

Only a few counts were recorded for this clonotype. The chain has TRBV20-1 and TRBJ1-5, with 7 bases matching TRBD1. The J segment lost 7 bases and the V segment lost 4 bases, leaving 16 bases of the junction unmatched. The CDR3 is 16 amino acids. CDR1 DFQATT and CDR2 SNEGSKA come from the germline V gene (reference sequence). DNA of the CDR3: TGCAGTGCTATTTATTACCAAGACAGGGATAGACAGCCCCAGCATTTT. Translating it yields CSAIYYQDRDRQPQHF.

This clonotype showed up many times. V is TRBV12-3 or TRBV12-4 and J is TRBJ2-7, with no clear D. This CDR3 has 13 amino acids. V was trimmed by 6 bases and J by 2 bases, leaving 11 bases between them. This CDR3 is CASSHPSTYEQYF. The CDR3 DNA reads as TGTGCCAGCAGCCACCCGAGCACCTACGAGCAGTACTTC.

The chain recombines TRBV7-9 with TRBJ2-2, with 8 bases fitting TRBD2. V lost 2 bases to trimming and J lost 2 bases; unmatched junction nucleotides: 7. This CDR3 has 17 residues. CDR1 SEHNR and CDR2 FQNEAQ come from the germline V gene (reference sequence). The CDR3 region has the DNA TGTGCCAGCAGCTTATCCATCAGCGGGGGAAACACCGGGGAGCTGTTTTTT. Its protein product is CASSLSISGGNTGELFF.

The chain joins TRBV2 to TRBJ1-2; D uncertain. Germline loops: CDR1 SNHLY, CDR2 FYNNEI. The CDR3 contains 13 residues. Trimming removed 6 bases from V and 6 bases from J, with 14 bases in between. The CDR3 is CASRSDTINGYTF. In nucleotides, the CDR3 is TGTGCCAGCAGATCTGACACGATTAATGGCTACACCTTC.

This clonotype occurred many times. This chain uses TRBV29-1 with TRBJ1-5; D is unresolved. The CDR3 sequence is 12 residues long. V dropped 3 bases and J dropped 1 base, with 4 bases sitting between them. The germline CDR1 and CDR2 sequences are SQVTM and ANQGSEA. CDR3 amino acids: CSVEKSNQPQHF. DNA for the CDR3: TGCAGCGTTGAGAAGAGCAATCAGCCCCAGCATTTT.

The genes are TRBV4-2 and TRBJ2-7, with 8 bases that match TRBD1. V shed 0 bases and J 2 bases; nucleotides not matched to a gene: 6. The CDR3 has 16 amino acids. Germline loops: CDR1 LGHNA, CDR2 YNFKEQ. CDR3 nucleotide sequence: TGTGCCAGCAGCCAAGATGACCGGACAGGGACCTACGAGCAGTACTTC. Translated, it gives CASSQDDRTGTYEQYF.

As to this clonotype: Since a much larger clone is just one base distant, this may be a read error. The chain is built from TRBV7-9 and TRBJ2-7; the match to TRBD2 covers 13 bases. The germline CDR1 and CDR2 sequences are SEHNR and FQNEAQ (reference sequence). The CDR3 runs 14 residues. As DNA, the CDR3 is TGTGCCAGCAGCCGGACTAGCGGGAGTACCGAGCAGCACTTC. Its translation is CASSRTSGSTEQHF.

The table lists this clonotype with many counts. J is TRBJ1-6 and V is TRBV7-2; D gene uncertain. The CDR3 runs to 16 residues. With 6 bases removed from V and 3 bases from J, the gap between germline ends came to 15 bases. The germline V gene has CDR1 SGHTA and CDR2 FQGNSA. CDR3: CASSIPRPGYNSPLHF. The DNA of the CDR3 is TGTGCCAGCAGTATCCCGCGTCCAGGCTATAATTCACCCCTCCACTTT.

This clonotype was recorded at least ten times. The CDR3 coding sequence is TGTGCCAGCAGCGTATACAGGGGGGAGTACGAGCAGTACTTC. Translated: CASSVYRGEYEQYF. The chain links TRBV7-9 to TRBJ2-7; 8 bases line up with TRBD1. Trimming at V came to 5 bases and at J to 4 bases, leaving 7 bases not matched to a gene. The germline CDR1 and CDR2 sequences are SEHNR and FQNEAQ (reference sequence). CDR3 length: 14 residues.

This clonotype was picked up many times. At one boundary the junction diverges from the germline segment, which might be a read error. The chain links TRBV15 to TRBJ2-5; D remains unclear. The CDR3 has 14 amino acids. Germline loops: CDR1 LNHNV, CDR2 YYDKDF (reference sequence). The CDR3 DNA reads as TGTGCCATCAGCAGAGATAACAGTGGAGAGACCCAGTACTTC. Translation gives CAISRDNSGETQYF.

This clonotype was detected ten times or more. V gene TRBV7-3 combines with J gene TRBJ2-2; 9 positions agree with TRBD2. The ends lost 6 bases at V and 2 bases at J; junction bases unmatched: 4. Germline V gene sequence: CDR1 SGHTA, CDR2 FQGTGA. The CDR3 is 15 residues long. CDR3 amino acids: CASRSTSGNTGELFF. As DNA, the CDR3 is TGTGCCAGCAGATCGACTAGCGGAAACACCGGGGAGCTGTTTTTT.

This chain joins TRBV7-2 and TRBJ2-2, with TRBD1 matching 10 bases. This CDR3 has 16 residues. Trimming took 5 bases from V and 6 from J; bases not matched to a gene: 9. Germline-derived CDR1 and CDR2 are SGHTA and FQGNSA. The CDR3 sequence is CASSQDDRGPPGELFF. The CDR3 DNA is TGTGCCAGCAGCCAAGATGACAGGGGGCCTCCCGGGGAGCTGTTTTTT.

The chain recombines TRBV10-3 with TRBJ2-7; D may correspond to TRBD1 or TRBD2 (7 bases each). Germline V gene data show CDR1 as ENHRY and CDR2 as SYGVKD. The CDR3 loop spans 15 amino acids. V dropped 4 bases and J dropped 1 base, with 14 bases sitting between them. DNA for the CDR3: TGTGCCATCAGTGGACGGGGGGACAGATCCTACGAGCAGTACTTC. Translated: CAISGRGDRSYEQYF.